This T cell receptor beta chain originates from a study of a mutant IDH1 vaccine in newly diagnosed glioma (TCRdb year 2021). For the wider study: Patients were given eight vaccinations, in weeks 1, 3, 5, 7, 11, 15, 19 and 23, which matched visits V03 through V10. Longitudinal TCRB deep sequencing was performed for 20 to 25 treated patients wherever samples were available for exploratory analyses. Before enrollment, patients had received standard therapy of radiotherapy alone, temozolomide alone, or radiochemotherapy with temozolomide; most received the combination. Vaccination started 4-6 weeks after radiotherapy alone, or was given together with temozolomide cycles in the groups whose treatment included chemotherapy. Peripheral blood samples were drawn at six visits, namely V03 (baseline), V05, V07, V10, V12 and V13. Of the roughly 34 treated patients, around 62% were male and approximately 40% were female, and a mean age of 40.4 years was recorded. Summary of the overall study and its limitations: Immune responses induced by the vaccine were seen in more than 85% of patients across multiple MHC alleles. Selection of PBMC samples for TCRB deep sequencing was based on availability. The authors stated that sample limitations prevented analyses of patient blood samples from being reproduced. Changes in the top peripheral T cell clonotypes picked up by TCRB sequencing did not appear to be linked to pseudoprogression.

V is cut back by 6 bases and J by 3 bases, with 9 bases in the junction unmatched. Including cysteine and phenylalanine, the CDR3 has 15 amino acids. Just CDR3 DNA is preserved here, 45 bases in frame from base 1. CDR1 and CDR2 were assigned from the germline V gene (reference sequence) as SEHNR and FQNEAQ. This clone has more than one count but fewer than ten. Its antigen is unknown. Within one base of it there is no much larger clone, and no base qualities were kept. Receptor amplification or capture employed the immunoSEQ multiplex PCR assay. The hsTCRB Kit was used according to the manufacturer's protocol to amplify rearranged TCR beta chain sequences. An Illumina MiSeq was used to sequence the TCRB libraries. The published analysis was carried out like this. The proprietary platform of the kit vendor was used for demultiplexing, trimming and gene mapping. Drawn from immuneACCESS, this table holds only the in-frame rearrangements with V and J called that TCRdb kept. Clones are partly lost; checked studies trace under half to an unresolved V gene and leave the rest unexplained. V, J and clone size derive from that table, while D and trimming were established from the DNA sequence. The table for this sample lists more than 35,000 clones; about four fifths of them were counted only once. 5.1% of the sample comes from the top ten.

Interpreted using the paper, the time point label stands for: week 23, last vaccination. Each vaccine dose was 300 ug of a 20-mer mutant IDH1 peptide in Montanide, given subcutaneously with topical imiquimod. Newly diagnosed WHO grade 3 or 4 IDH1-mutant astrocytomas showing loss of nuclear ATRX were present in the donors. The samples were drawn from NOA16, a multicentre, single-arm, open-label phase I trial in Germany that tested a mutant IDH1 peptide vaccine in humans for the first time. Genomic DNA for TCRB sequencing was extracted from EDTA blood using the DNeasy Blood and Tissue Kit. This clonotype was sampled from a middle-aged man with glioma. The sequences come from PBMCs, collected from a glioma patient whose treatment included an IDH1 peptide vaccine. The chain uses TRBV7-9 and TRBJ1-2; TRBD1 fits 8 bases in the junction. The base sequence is TGTGCCAGCAGACCTGACAGGGGATCGTACTATGGCTACACCTTC. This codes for CASRPDRGSYYGYTF.